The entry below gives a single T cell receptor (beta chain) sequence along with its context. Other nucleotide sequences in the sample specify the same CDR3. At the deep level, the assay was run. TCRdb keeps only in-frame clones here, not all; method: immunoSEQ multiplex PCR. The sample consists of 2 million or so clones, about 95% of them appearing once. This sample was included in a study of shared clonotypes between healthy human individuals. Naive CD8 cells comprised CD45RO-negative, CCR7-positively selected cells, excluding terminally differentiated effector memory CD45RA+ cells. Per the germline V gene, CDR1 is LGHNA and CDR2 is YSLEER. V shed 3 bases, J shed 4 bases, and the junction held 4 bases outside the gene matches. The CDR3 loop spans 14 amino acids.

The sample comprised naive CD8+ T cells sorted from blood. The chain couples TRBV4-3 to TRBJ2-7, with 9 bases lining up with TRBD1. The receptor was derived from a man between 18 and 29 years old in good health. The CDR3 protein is CASSQGQGSYEQYF. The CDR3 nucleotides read TGCGCCAGCAGCCAGGGACAGGGAAGTTACGAGCAGTACTTC.